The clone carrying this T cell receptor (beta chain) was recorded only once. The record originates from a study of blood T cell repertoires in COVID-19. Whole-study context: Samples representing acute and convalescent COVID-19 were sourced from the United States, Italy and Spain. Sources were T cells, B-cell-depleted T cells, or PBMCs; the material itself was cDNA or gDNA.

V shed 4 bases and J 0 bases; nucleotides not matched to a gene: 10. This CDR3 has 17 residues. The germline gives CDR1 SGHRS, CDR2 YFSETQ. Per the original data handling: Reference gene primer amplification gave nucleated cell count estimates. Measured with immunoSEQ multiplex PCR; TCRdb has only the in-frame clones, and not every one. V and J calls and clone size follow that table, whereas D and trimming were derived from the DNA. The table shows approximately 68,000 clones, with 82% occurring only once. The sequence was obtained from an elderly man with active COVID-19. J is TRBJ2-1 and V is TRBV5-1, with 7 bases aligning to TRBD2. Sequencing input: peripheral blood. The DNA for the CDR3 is TGCGCCAGCAGCCCCCGGGGGACTACCAACTCCTACAATGAGCAGTTCTTC. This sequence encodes CASSPRGTTNSYNEQFF.